The entry below describes one T cell receptor beta chain. Its antigen remains unknown. Germline assignment: CDR1 SGHTA and CDR2 FQGNSA. The CDR3 has 13 amino acids. V trimming: 4 bases; J trimming: 5 bases; junction bases outside the gene matches: 3. These data belong to a study of shared clonotypes between healthy human individuals. Findings of the study overall: The rarefaction results pointed to incomplete sorted-subset sequencing despite large depth. Naive subsets, compared against memory subsets, generally had larger estimated richness values.

Using immunoSEQ multiplex PCR, the repertoire was profiled, and TCRdb retains in-frame clones only, with some absent. The table lists some 2,400,000 clones, around 95% of them singletons. This receptor was taken from a man aged 18 to 29 in good health. This chain joins TRBV7-2 and TRBJ1-1; 8 nucleotides align to TRBD1. The sequencing input was naive CD4+ T cells sorted from blood. Subset denoted: CD45RA+ positively selected. Here the CDR3 reads CASSYRTGTEAFF. CDR3 DNA sequence: TGTGCCAGCAGCTACAGGACAGGGACTGAAGCTTTCTTT.